This TCR beta chain derives from a study of neurological immune-mediated disorders. Overall study findings and caveats: While HTLV-1-associated myelopathy showed the greatest TCR clonal expansion, multiple sclerosis showed the least, falling below healthy controls.

It was by 5'RACE with 10-nucleotide random UMIs that the cDNA was made. TCRdb called the 5' RACE reads again in MiXCR, with one record for every CDR3 protein. The table has 80,000 to 95,000 distinct CDR3 sequences, roughly 3.5% seen once; the top ten hold around 3.1%. Preparation of the unsorted libraries drew on 2 million PBMCs stored at -80 C. The CDR3 consists of 17 residues. Trimming stripped 5 bases from V and 4 bases from J, with 23 bases between. Germline V gene lookup returns CDR1 SEHNR and CDR2 FQNEAQ (reference sequence). This clonotype was counted many times. Its specificity is not known. This receptor was identified in a woman between 45 and 60 years old with multiple sclerosis. V and J are TRBV7-9 and TRBJ2-5; D perhaps matches TRBD1 (5 bases). Material: PBMCs. Here the CDR3 DNA reads TGTGCCAGCAGCCCCAGTGACAGCGAACCGGGCCGAGAGACCCAGTACTTC. Protein: CASSPSDSEPGRETQYF. Full variable domain (missing parts from reference TRBV7-9 and TRBJ2-5): DTGVSQNPRHKITKRGQNVTFRCDPISEHNRLYWYRQTLGQGPEFLTYFQNEAQLEKSRLLSDRFSAERPKGSFSTLEIQRTEQGDSAMYLCASSPSDSEPGRETQYFGPGTRLLVL.